This TCR beta chain was observed in a study of regulatory T cells in long-lasting Graves disease (dated by TCRdb to the early 2020s). About the full investigation: Persistent Graves' disease was defined as antithyroid drug treatment for over 5 years with persistently positive TSH receptor autoantibodies. A total of some 33 samples were covered by TCR sequencing, comprising approximately 13 persistent and around 20 newly diagnosed Graves' disease patients. Peripheral blood TCR sequencing and RNA sequencing compared persistent Graves' disease patients with newly diagnosed Graves' disease patients. The study was conducted in China and was registered as a clinical trial. On average, persistent Graves' disease patients in the clinical cohort had been on antithyroid drugs for approximately ten years. What the authors observed across the whole study: The authors acknowledged the small sample size as a limitation that may reduce accuracy. Lower TCR Shannon entropy and fewer highly expanded clones were observed in persistent Graves' disease patients than in newly diagnosed patients, which suggested clonal expansion. Patients with persistent disease shared more public clonotypes (around 3,000) than newly diagnosed patients did (about 1,000). Preferential use of TRBV28, TRBJ1-2 and TRBJ2-5 was observed in persistent disease, whereas TRBV20-1 and TRBJ2-1 were favored in newly diagnosed disease. Peripheral blood alone was examined, since thyroid tissue, which constituted the primary lesion, could not be accessed. Only the TCR beta chain was sequenced and analyzed.

Libraries were prepared through multiplex PCR. The instrument was an Illumina HiSeq 4000. To build TCR beta libraries, CDR3 regions were amplified by Arm-PCR using iRepertoire HTBI primers. Before sequencing, the PCR products went through gel purification. In the authors' own workflow: Across samples, about 63 TRBV and around 15 TRBJ segments were identified and used for gene usage analysis of CDR3 amino acid clonotypes. Filtered high-quality paired reads were merged into contigs using COPE and FqMerger. Contigs were aligned with BLAST to IMGT TRBV, TRBD and TRBJ reference genes, and CDR3 was defined per IMGT. Any clonotype with a frequency above 0.1% was classified as a highly expanded clone. Shannon entropy was used to measure repertoire diversity, and the Gini coefficient was used to measure V-J evenness. Public clonotypes were defined as clonotypes shared by more than one individual. Starting from the raw public reads, TCRdb applied fastp trimming at Q25, assembled clones with MiXCR and retained in-frame beta chains. A single entry per CDR3 protein holds the most common genes and DNA from its merged rows. The V and J calls come from TCRdb's annotation, not from the publication. This sample lists a few hundred thousand distinct CDR3 sequences; around a fifth were detected once. The ten largest clones capture more than 50% of the sample.

In the paper's terms, the time point label means: persistent/refractory GD, antithyroid drugs over 5 years with positive TRAb. RNA was extracted from PBMCs in TRIzol for both TCR sequencing and RNA sequencing. The diagnosis of Graves' disease was made according to American Thyroid Association guidelines. Patients for the study were recruited at an endocrinology department in Xi'an, China. From each patient, approximately 10 milliliters of peripheral blood was collected into an EDTA anticoagulant tube. Ficoll Paque Plus density gradient separation was used to isolate PBMCs, and no further T cell sorting was performed. An Agilent 2100 Bioanalyzer and agarose gel were used to assess RNA quality, and a NanoDrop 2000 was used to measure RNA concentration. CDR3 length: 13 amino acids, cysteine to phenylalanine. The read is trimmed to its CDR3 DNA, 39 bases read in frame from base 1. At the junction V is shortened by 6 bases and J by 3 bases; bases outside the gene matches: 2. CDR1 and CDR2 (MNHNS, SASEGT) derive from the germline V gene.

Note on this clonotype: Its binding antigen is unknown. Base quality data are lacking; no much larger clone is found one base away.

The V and J segments used are TRBV6-1 and TRBJ2-7, with 10 bases matching TRBD2. This sample comprised peripheral blood mononuclear cells (PBMCs), obtained when the disease was refractory, from a patient treated with antithyroid drugs. The source is a female donor with Graves disease. CDR3 reads: CASRGLALYEQYF. In nucleotide form, the sequence is TGTGCCAGCAGGGGACTAGCGCTCTACGAGCAGTACTTC.